This T cell receptor (beta chain) was retrieved from a study of identical twins. In its sample, this clonotype was seen many times. Antigen unknown. The V gene lost 5 bases and the J gene lost 0 bases, with 17 bases spanning the gap. The CDR3 sequence is 17 residues long. Unique molecular identifiers were present on cDNA, and template switching added a universal primer site. Using its own MiXCR run on the 5' RACE reads, TCRdb lists one record per CDR3 protein. In the table there are roughly 280,000 distinct CDR3 sequences, roughly 9.8% of which are singletons. General study results and limits: Weaker excess sharing between twins was seen in beta out-of-frame sequences. The study found excess low generation probability among twin-shared out-of-frame alpha sequences. Fewer insertions marked abundant cord blood beta clonotypes; young adult naive trended weakly, memory not at all.

This sample was also put to use in a study of yellow fever vaccine responses in identical twins.

The gene calls are TRBV12-3 or TRBV12-4 and TRBJ2-1, with D possibly TRBD2 on 6 matching bases. Specimen: CD8+ T cells sorted from blood. The origin of this receptor is a young woman in good health. CDR3 sequence (DNA): TGTGCCAGCAGTCGCAGTCGGGTAGCGGCCTCCTACAATGAGCAGTTCTTC. Translating gives CASSRSRVAASYNEQFF.